This TCR beta chain was retrieved from a study of blood T cell repertoires in COVID-19 (dated by TCRdb to the early 2020s). In the study overall: Samples covering the acute and convalescent phases of COVID-19 were provided by collaborators in the United States, Italy and Spain. The sample metadata nearly always contained a de-identified subject ID, COVID-19 status, age in years and sex. The repertoires were released in a freely available public database meant as a resource for research on the immune response to SARS-CoV-2. Where available, HLA class I and class II types were taken from metadata supplied by the sample provider and were not determined by assay-based typing. The samples were drawn from two sources: the first 160 participants of the ongoing ImmuneRACE study, and 1,000 to 1,500 subjects contributed by 6 global collaborators. The prospective study material was composed of cDNA or gDNA derived from T cells, B-cell-depleted T cells, or PBMCs. The dataset comprised deeply sampled blood TCRbeta repertoires from subjects exposed to, actively infected with, or recovered from COVID-19. Broad study findings and their caveats: How much clinical and demographic metadata was included differed by source and by participant, and the metadata was provided uncurated.

The collaborating institutions used their own protocols to collect whole blood in K2EDTA tubes. For TCRbeta analysis, collaborators shipped samples as frozen whole blood, isolated PBMCs, or DNA extracted from either of those sample types. The immunoSEQ Assay, a bias-controlled multiplex PCR, was used to amplify TCRbeta CDR3 regions from genomic DNA. In the paper's pipeline: Within the assay, amplification of reference gene primers was used to estimate how many nucleated cells each sample contained. Sequence reads were collapsed and filtered to measure the absolute abundance of every unique TCRbeta CDR3 rearrangement. For each sample, productive Simpson clonality was calculated as the square root of Simpson's diversity index across productive rearrangements. The table comes from immuneACCESS by way of TCRdb, which keeps in-frame sequences with V and J called. Part of the clones is missing from these tables; in studies checked, under half for an unresolved V gene and the rest for unknown reasons. V and J calls and clone size are as listed in that table; D and trimming were resolved from the DNA. This sample has over 200,000 clones in its table, and around 88% of those were observed once. The ten largest clones represent about 5.7% of the sample.

This clone was detected a few times. The antigen this receptor binds is unknown. No much larger clone exists at a distance of one base, and base qualities are not known. According to the germline V gene, CDR1 reads SGHTA and CDR2 reads FQGNSA. V is pruned by 1 base and J by 4 bases, leaving 5 bases of the junction without a gene match. The CDR3 measures 16 amino acids from cysteine to phenylalanine. Kept here is only the CDR3 DNA, which spans 48 bases and is read in frame from base 1. Recombination linked TRBV7-2 to TRBJ2-3; 10 bases in between match TRBD2. This sequence was found in an elderly man with acute or convalescent COVID-19. The specimen was peripheral blood. The CDR3 region: CASSLGGLAIADTQYF. The DNA sequence follows: TGTGCCAGCAGCTTAGGGGGACTAGCGATCGCAGATACGCAGTATTTT.